This TCR beta chain was profiled in a study of shared clonotypes between healthy human individuals (dated by TCRdb to about 2020). Some background on the complete study: A couple of women and a few men aged 18 to 49 years were included in the cohort. For each donor, CD4 naive and CD4 memory were each given three plates, CD8 naive was given two plates, and CD8 memory was given one plate. Blood TCR repertoires of a handful of healthy adults were deeply sequenced to estimate repertoire size and the extent of clonotype sharing between individuals. To increase sequencing depth and limit assay-specific biases, TCR repertoire library preparation and sequencing were carried out by different laboratories using diverse techniques. Leukapheresis yielded between about 0.94 and 8.9 billion PBMCs per donor.

For CDR1 and CDR2, the germline V gene lists SQVTM and ANQGSEA. The CDR3 starts with the cysteine, ends with the phenylalanine, and has 14 residues. Just the 42-base CDR3 DNA is kept, in frame starting at base 1. Ends trimmed: V by 5 bases, J by 10 bases; bases unmatched to a gene: 15. Using the deep immunoSEQ assay, TCR CDR3 regions were amplified from genomic DNA by multiplex PCR. Extracted genomic DNA from each cell subset was distributed evenly across all wells of several immunoSEQ 96-well plates, and each plate was treated as a replicate. For sorted subsets, each replicate PCR was loaded with approximately 200 ng genomic DNA, equivalent to about 30,000 T cell genomes. The purified libraries were quantified using a Qubit 3.0 fluorometer, sized with a Bioanalyzer 2100, and then quantified again using the KAPA Library Quantification kit. Each immunoSEQ 96-well plate was sequenced on its own single-read 150-cycle Illumina NextSeq 550 flow cell. The original methods were these. Because only junctional sequences without quality scores were contained in the immunoSEQ output, filtering matching that applied to full-length reads could not be performed. To assign V/J genes and CDR3, sequences were annotated against IMGT germline references using PyIR, a Python wrapper for IgBLAST v1.9. Reads were removed for weak V/J assignments (E-value above 1e-6), missing CDR3, stop codons, out-of-frame junctions, or ambiguous translated residues. A V3J clonotype was defined by an identical inferred V gene, J gene, and CDR3 amino acid sequence. Percentage overlap between repertoires was calculated by dividing the number of shared unique clonotypes by the size of the smaller repertoire. Repertoire richness was assessed with RTK rarefaction, the Chao1 estimator, and Recon v2.1 estimates of unobserved clonotypes. Generation probabilities for all TCRbeta clonotypes obtained by the gDNA method from a few donors were computed using OLGA. The clones in this table, taken by TCRdb from immuneACCESS, are in-frame only. Not every clone is retained; where verified, under half of the shortfall comes from an unresolved V gene, and the cause of the rest is unknown. The DNA gave D and trimming, while V, J and clone size come from that table. This sample lists around 1.4 million clones; less than 99% were detected once. About 0.35% of the sample comes from the top ten.

Donors were healthy HIV-negative adults with no recently reported acute infections or vaccinations. All donors were Caucasian adults living in Nashville, Tennessee, USA. CD4+ T cells were enriched by magnetic negative selection, after which naive cells were positively selected on CD45RA and the negative fraction was taken as the memory subset. After blood collection by leukapheresis, PBMCs were isolated using Ficoll-Histopaque density gradient centrifugation and then cryopreserved in the vapor phase of liquid nitrogen. Purity and quantity of every magnetically sorted T cell population were checked by analytical flow cytometry. From each sorted fraction, genomic DNA was isolated and quantified by UV absorbance on a Nanodrop 2000c. This clone was seen only once. Its antigen target is currently unknown. Base qualities are not recorded, but no much larger clone differs from it by a single base. Overall study results and their limits: Only blood was sampled, and tissue TCR repertoires likely differ from those in blood. Compared with non-shared clonotypes, clonotypes shared by all four sorted-subset donors had higher generation probabilities. Incomplete sequencing was indicated by rarefaction of sorted-subset datasets, despite the large sequencing depth. Naive subsets generally had larger estimated clonotype richness than memory subsets. Sharing across four donors was observed for approximately 5% of naive CD4, 3.5% of naive CD8, 2% to 2.5% of memory CD4, and roughly 0.4% of memory CD8 clonotypes. Pairwise subsampling led to the expectation that sequencing depth would affect the degree of clonotype sharing among donors. Because the study included only a small number of donors, the genetic and exposure-history diversity represented was limited.

The clonotype comes from a young man in good health. The rearrangement joined TRBV29-1 to TRBJ1-2; 8 central nucleotides agree with TRBD1. The sequencing input was naive CD4+ T cells sorted from blood. According to the study, the label for this sample's cell subset or site signals: CD45RA+ positively selected. CDR3 region: CSVSRTGRGSDYTF. DNA sequence: TGCAGCGTTTCAAGGACAGGGAGGGGGTCAGACTACACCTTC.